The 24 T cell receptor beta chains presented below share a single source sample, sequenced in a study of tumor-infiltrating lymphocytes in primary liver carcinoma. Co-extracting RNA and DNA was done with 20-30 mg of unsorted bulk tissue as input. Starting material of 500 ng total RNA yielded TCR beta cDNA via a constant-region primer. Three nested multiplex PCR rounds, a slightly modified ARM-PCR, produced the libraries for TCR beta. Running around 10 cycles apiece, the first two PCR rounds relied on TRBV1-TRBV30 forward primers together with a C-beta reverse primer. TCRdb analysed the multiplex PCR reads with MiXCR anew, one entry per CDR3 protein. The sample carries approximately 110,000 distinct CDR3 sequences, roughly 80% recorded once. What was sequenced was liver tumor tissue from sampling region 3. Described subset: tumor region T3, left-lateral pole. The receptors were sampled from a middle-aged man with primary liver carcinoma and hepatitis B virus infection.

The CDR3 loop is CASRATGDPYEHYF. As DNA, the CDR3 is TGCGCCAGCAGAGCTACAGGAGACCCCTACGAACATTACTTC. This chain uses TRBV10-2 with TRBJ2-7, with TRBD1 as a possible D gene (5 bases). The germline V and J ends were trimmed by 6 bases and 13 bases, with 25 bases remaining between them. The CDR3 length is 14 residues. CDR1 is WSHSY, CDR2 SAAADI, per germline.

This clonotype was seen once. The gene calls are TRBV2 and TRBJ1-2; a possible D gene is TRBD1 (5 bases). Germline values: CDR1 SNHLY, CDR2 FYNNEI. The CDR3 contains 12 residues. Trimming cost V 10 bases and J 6 bases, with 15 bases left between them. CDR3 loop: CATRLAGHGYTF. The DNA for the CDR3 is TGTGCCACCCGCCTGGCAGGGCATGGCTACACCTTC. Full variable domain (remainder filled in from reference TRBV2 and TRBJ1-2): EPEVTQTPSHQVTQMGQEVILRCVPISNHLYFYWYRQILGQKVEFLVSFYNNEISEKSEIFDDQFSVERPDGSNFTLKIRSTKLEDSAMYFCATRLAGHGYTFGSGTRLTVV.

This clonotype was detected once. A much larger clone differs by one base, so this may be a read error. The V and J genes are TRBV28 and TRBJ2-5; the D gene is possibly TRBD2 (6 bases). CDR3 length: 15 residues. Germline CDR1 is MDHEN and CDR2 is SYDVKM. Trimming took 5 bases from V and 0 from J, leaving 13 bases between them. The CDR3 loop is CASSTTRGYQETQYF. The CDR3 region has the DNA TGTGCCAGCAGTACCACCCGGGGGTACCAAGAGACCCAGTACTTC.

Points on this clonotype: A much larger clone is a single base away; this may be a read error. It is likely a read error, because the conserved phenylalanine at the end of the CDR3 is missing. J is TRBJ2-7 and V is TRBV14; D not resolved. Germline-derived CDR1 and CDR2 are SGHDN and FVKESK. V was trimmed by 4 bases and J by 4 bases, leaving 17 bases between them. This CDR3 is 15 amino acids long. CDR3 loop: CASSPSRRKLYEQYL. The CDR3 coding sequence is TGTGCCAGCAGCCCCTCGAGACGGAAACTATACGAGCAGTACCTC.

Comments on this clonotype: At one boundary the junction diverges from the germline segment, which might be a read error. The CDR3 protein is CTSIQDNYGYTF. The CDR3 region has the DNA TGTACCAGCATCCAGGACAACTATGGCTACACCTTC. The chain joins TRBV6-1 to TRBJ1-2, with no clear D. CDR1 is MNHNS and CDR2 is SASEGT in the germline V gene. The CDR3 extends over 12 amino acids.

The J gene is TRBJ2-5, the V gene TRBV1. TRBV1 is a recognized pseudogene. The CDR3 is made up of 13 amino acids. For the CDR3, the DNA is TGCACCAACAGTCACAACATACAAGAGACCCAGTACTTC. Its protein is CTNSHNIQETQYF.

This chain joins TRBV28 and TRBJ2-5; 8 bases fit TRBD1. V lost 8 bases and J lost 5; bases outside the gene matches: 10. Germline V gene data show CDR1 as MDHEN and CDR2 as SYDVKM. The CDR3 consists of 14 residues. For the CDR3, the DNA is TGTGCCAGCGCGCCGGACAGGGTGGTTGAGACCCAGTACTTC. Protein sequence: CASAPDRVVETQYF.

The chain uses TRBV5-1 and TRBJ2-7; 11 bases match TRBD2. Germline CDR1 is SGHRS and CDR2 is YFSETQ. The CDR3 is 14 amino acids. V shed 6 bases and J 8 bases; nucleotides not matched to a gene: 10. Here the CDR3 reads CASMAGTSGYKQYF. The DNA of the CDR3 is TGCGCCAGCATGGCCGGGACTAGCGGTTACAAGCAGTACTTC.

As for this clonotype: A read error is possible here, since a much larger clone lies one base away. V is TRBV28 and J is TRBJ2-7; D is perhaps TRBD2 (6 bases). This CDR3 has 15 amino acids. The germline V and J ends were trimmed by 2 bases and 1 base, with 12 bases remaining between them. Germline lookup yields CDR1 MDHEN and CDR2 SYDVKM. The CDR3 sequence: CASSLIDSGSYEQYF. The CDR3 DNA follows: TGTGCCAGCAGTTTAATCGATAGCGGTTCCTACGAGCAGTACTTC.

This CDR3 is CASSIDGGRYSGYTF. CDR3 bases: TGTGCCAGCAGCATTGATGGCGGACGGTATAGTGGCTACACCTTC. The J gene is TRBJ1-2, the V gene TRBV5-5; D is undetermined. Germline V gives CDR1 SGHKS, CDR2 YYEKEE (reference sequence). The CDR3 length is 15 residues. The V end lost 4 bases, the J end lost 7 bases, and 20 bases lay between the germline ends.

Regarding this clonotype: The conserved phenylalanine or tryptophan normally closing the CDR3 is absent here, so this likely arose from a read error. The chain carries TRBV6-5 and TRBJ2-7, with a possible D match to TRBD1 (6 bases). The CDR3 spans 16 residues. Germline V gene lookup returns CDR1 MNHEY and CDR2 SVGAGI. DNA for the CDR3: TGTGCCAGCAATTACGGAGGCAGGGGACATACCTACGAGCAGTACCTC. It codes for CASNYGGRGHTYEQYL.

Of note for this clonotype: The junction departs from the called germline gene at one end, perhaps through a read error. The rearrangement links TRBV5-6 to TRBJ2-4, with D maybe TRBD2 (6 bases). Germline assignment: CDR1 SGHDT and CDR2 YYEEEE. The CDR3 loop spans 15 amino acids. CDR3 bases: TGTACCAGCAGCTTGGAGGGGTTAGCCAAAAACATTCAGTACTTC. Protein sequence: CTSSLEGLAKNIQYF.

Notes on this clonotype: The CDR3 does not end in the conserved phenylalanine or tryptophan, so this is likely a read error. This chain uses TRBV12-3 or TRBV12-4 with TRBJ2-5; D is uncertain. The CDR3 has 13 amino acids. The V and J ends lost 9 bases and 1 base respectively, with 12 bases between them. The CDR3 DNA follows: TGTGCCAGTAGTACAAGATCCCAAGAGACCCAGTACCTC. Protein sequence: CASSTRSQETQYL.

In the case of this clonotype: Since no conserved phenylalanine or tryptophan closes the CDR3, a read error is the likely cause. Here the CDR3 reads CVSSLLKQGRNQPQHY. The DNA for the CDR3 is TGTGTCAGCAGTTTACTTAAACAGGGTCGCAATCAGCCCCAGCATTAT. The chain combines TRBV28 with TRBJ1-5; D might be TRBD1 (6 bases). CDR1 and CDR2 from the germline V gene are MDHEN and SYDVKM. This CDR3 contains 16 residues.

For this clonotype: A read error may produce the germline difference seen at one junction end. The chain couples TRBV12-3 or TRBV12-4 to TRBJ2-5; weak D call: TRBD2 (5 bases). The CDR3 extends over 14 amino acids. In nucleotides, the CDR3 is TGTGGCAGCAGTTCAGAGCGTACCGGGGAGAGCCAGTACTTC. Amino acids: CGSSSERTGESQYF.

The genes are TRBV2 and TRBJ2-7; no definite D call. CDR3 length: 11 residues. V was shortened by 5 bases and J by 7 bases, with 9 bases between the two germline ends. Germline V gene sequence: CDR1 SNHLY, CDR2 FYNNEI. The CDR3 sequence is CASSYPPEQYF. In DNA, the CDR3 is TGTGCCAGCAGTTATCCACCTGAGCAGTACTTC.

Remarks on this clonotype: Sequence at one end of the junction differs from germline and may be a read error. V gene TRBV7-8 combines with J gene TRBJ2-3; TRBD2 matches 14 bases. CDR1 and CDR2 from the germline V gene are SGHVS and FQNEAQ. CDR3 length: 16 amino acids. This CDR3 is CDSSSPRTSGRSTQYF. The CDR3 DNA reads TGTGACAGCAGCTCCCCCAGGACTAGCGGGAGGAGTACGCAGTACTTT.

On this clonotype itself: The CDR3 does not end in the conserved phenylalanine or tryptophan, so this is likely a read error. This chain connects TRBV9 to TRBJ2-7; 7 nucleotides align to TRBD2. V shed 3 bases and J 6 bases; nucleotides not matched to a gene: 9. The CDR3 length is 14 residues. Germline CDR1 is SGDLS and CDR2 is YYNGEE. CDR3 coding DNA: TGTGCCAGCAGCGGTTCGGCGGGAGCCAGCGAGCAGTACATC. Translating gives CASSGSAGASEQYI.

On this clonotype: Without the conserved terminal phenylalanine or tryptophan, this CDR3 likely stems from a read error. The chain carries TRBV6-8 and TRBJ1-2; no clear D gene. The CDR3 extends over 18 amino acids. CDR1 and CDR2 from the germline V gene are MNHGY and SAAAGT. V lost 2 bases and J 2 bases, leaving 21 bases between the germline ends. The CDR3 sequence is CASSYPASAYMMNYGYTS. For the CDR3, the DNA is TGTGCCAGCAGTTACCCGGCGAGTGCGTACATGATGAACTATGGCTACACCTCC.

There are a few counts of this clonotype. The rearrangement links TRBV28 to TRBJ1-2; TRBD1 matches at 12 bases. CDR3 length: 13 residues. Germline V gene lookup returns CDR1 MDHEN and CDR2 SYDVKM. With V trimmed by 6 bases and J by 10 bases, 6 bases remained unmatched. This chain's CDR3 is CASRLGTGGDYTF. Here the CDR3 DNA reads TGTGCCAGCAGGCTCGGGACAGGGGGCGACTACACCTTC.

In the case of this clonotype: A much larger clone differs by one base, so this may be a read error. The chain links TRBV30 to TRBJ1-6, with D possibly being TRBD1 (6 bases). V lost 3 bases and J 8 bases, leaving 14 bases between the germline ends. CDR1 is GTSNPN, CDR2 SVGIG, per germline (reference sequence). This CDR3 contains 14 residues. This CDR3 reads CAWSSRGAHSPLHF. In nucleotides, the CDR3 is TGTGCCTGGAGCTCCCGGGGGGCGCATTCACCCCTCCACTTT.

In regard to this clonotype: A read error may produce the germline difference seen at one junction end. This chain connects TRBV28 to TRBJ1-5, with 7 bases fitting TRBD1. CDR3 length: 16 amino acids. Germline CDR1 MDHEN, CDR2 SYDVKM. The CDR3 protein is CVSRQGVGRPNQPQHF. In nucleotides, the CDR3 is TGTGTCAGCAGGCAGGGGGTGGGACGACCCAATCAGCCCCAGCATTTT.

On this clonotype: The germline gene is not matched at one end of the junction; a read error may be the cause. The chain joins TRBV5-1 to TRBJ2-2, with 12 nucleotides matching TRBD1. CDR1 and CDR2 from the germline V gene are SGHRS and YFSETQ. The CDR3 has 16 residues. The CDR3 protein is CASSSAGTGGTGKLFF. CDR3 sequence (DNA): TGCGCCAGCAGCTCGGCCGGGACAGGGGGCACCGGGAAGCTGTTTTTT.

The table lists this clonotype with a few counts. A much more abundant neighbour one base away suggests this may be a read error. The chain has TRBV24-1 and TRBJ2-1, with 10 bases lining up with TRBD2. Germline loops: CDR1 KGHDR, CDR2 SFDVKD. The CDR3 spans 12 residues. The CDR3 here is CVTSVGLAEQFF. CDR3 sequence (DNA): TGTGTCACCAGTGTGGGACTAGCGGAGCAGTTCTTC.